These 5 T cell receptor beta chains were all obtained from the same sample, sequenced in a study of cytomegalovirus exposure and HLA in healthy donors. PCR primers comprised 60 Vbeta and 13 Jbeta primers. Generated by immunoSEQ multiplex PCR, the TCRdb table keeps only in-frame clones and is missing some. The sample consists of about 160,000 clones, around 80% of them appearing once. Sequences were obtained from PBMCs. The origin of the receptors is a female donor in good health and CMV-seronegative.

The sample holds a few counts of this clone. The chain employs TRBV6-5 and TRBJ1-2; 9 bases line up with TRBD1. After removal of 0 bases from V and 2 bases from J, the junction contained 4 bases not matched to a gene. The CDR3 is 16 residues long. The germline CDR1 and CDR2 sequences are MNHEY and SVGAGI. The CDR3 reads CASSYSPGQGNYGYTF. The CDR3 DNA sequence: TGTGCCAGCAGTTACTCCCCGGGACAGGGAAACTATGGCTACACCTTC.

The CDR3 coding sequence is TGCGCCAGCAGCCAAGATTATCGGGCAGGGGACGAGCAGTACTTC. It is translated as CASSQDYRAGDEQYF. The rearrangement uses TRBV4-3 and TRBJ2-7; tentative D call: TRBD1 (6 bases). Per germline, CDR1 LGHNA and CDR2 YSLEER. Trimming pared 0 bases from V and 5 bases from J, leaving 14 bases between. The CDR3 totals 15 residues.

This clone was seen once. The chain has TRBV5-1 and TRBJ2-5; 8 bases align to TRBD2. CDR1 is SGHRS, CDR2 YFSETQ, per germline. V lost 0 bases and J lost 1; bases outside the gene matches: 2. The CDR3 runs 15 residues. CDR3 sequence reads: CASSLGSGAQETQYF. Here the CDR3 DNA reads TGCGCCAGCAGCTTGGGTAGCGGGGCCCAAGAGACCCAGTACTTC.

The V gene is TRBV2, the J gene TRBJ1-5, with D perhaps matching TRBD1 (6 bases). V shed 6 bases and J shed 1 base, with 13 bases lying between them. The CDR3 has 15 amino acids. Germline V CDR1 and CDR2: SNHLY, FYNNEI. The CDR3, as DNA: TGTGCCAGCAGATTAACAGGGCCGAGCAATCAGCCCCAGCATTTT. It translates to CASRLTGPSNQPQHF.

The chain uses TRBV4-3 and TRBJ1-1; D uncertain. The CDR3 spans 13 residues. V was shortened by 0 bases and J by 3 bases, with 5 bases between the two germline ends. CDR1 is LGHNA and CDR2 is YSLEER in the germline V gene. DNA for the CDR3: TGCGCCAGCAGCCAAGAACGAGACACTGAAGCTTTCTTT. Translated: CASSQERDTEAFF.